This is a list of T cell receptor beta chains from one sample in a study of cytomegalovirus exposure and HLA in healthy donors. Assay used: immunoSEQ multiplex PCR; TCRdb lists only in-frame clones, some missing. The sample records roughly 120,000 clones, approximately 80% being singletons. Material for sequencing was PBMCs. These receptors all come from a man between 18 and 29 years old in good health and CMV-seronegative. CDR3s include the opening cysteine and the closing phenylalanine or tryptophan. A D gene is named only where the DNA matches it firmly. Clone size is not always given. Where it is, it says once, few, many or a class for expanded clones.

clone_size: few
d_call: NA
v_call: TRBV6-1
cdr3_length: 15
j_call: TRBJ1-1
cdr3_aa: CASSEVGGRWTEAFF
cdr3_nt: TGTGCCAGCAGTGAAGTCGGGGGGCGTTGGACTGAAGCTTTCTTT

clone_size: NA
d_call: TRBD1
v_call: TRBV6-1
cdr3_length: 17
j_call: TRBJ2-1
cdr3_aa: CASSDYSPQGAIREQFF
cdr3_nt: TGTGCCAGCAGTGACTATAGCCCACAGGGGGCCATAAGGGAGCAGTTCTTC

clone_size: NA
d_call: TRBD2
v_call: TRBV4-3
cdr3_length: 16
j_call: TRBJ2-1
cdr3_aa: CASSHTGTSGPGKQFF
cdr3_nt: TGCGCCAGCAGCCACACCGGGACTAGCGGACCAGGGAAGCAGTTCTTC

clone_size: NA
d_call: NA
v_call: TRBV7-6
cdr3_length: 14
j_call: TRBJ2-2
cdr3_aa: CASSTEQNTGELFF
cdr3_nt: TGTGCCAGCAGCACAGAACAAAACACCGGGGAGCTGTTTTTT

clone_size: NA
d_call: NA
v_call: TRBV28
cdr3_length: 12
j_call: TRBJ2-3
cdr3_aa: CASSPPGDTQYF
cdr3_nt: TGTGCCAGCAGTCCCCCAGGAGATACGCAGTATTTT

clone_size: NA
d_call: TRBD1
v_call: TRBV7-9
cdr3_length: 15
j_call: TRBJ2-1
cdr3_aa: CASSYRDRSYNEQFF
cdr3_nt: TGTGCCAGCAGCTACCGGGACAGGTCCTACAATGAGCAGTTCTTC

clone_size: NA
d_call: TRBD1
v_call: TRBV28
cdr3_length: 14
j_call: TRBJ2-7
cdr3_aa: CASRAGTVSYEQYF
cdr3_nt: TGTGCCAGCAGAGCCGGGACAGTCTCCTACGAGCAGTACTTC

clone_size: NA
d_call: NA
v_call: TRBV7-9
cdr3_length: 16
j_call: TRBJ1-4
cdr3_aa: CSSSPRLGVGAEKLFF
cdr3_nt: TGTTCCAGCAGCCCCCGCTTAGGGGTTGGAGCGGAAAAACTGTTTTTT

clone_size: NA
d_call: TRBD2
v_call: TRBV7-2
cdr3_length: 17
j_call: TRBJ2-1
cdr3_aa: CASSSGPVSGAYNEQFF
cdr3_nt: TGTGCCAGCAGCTCAGGGCCGGTCAGCGGGGCCTACAATGAGCAGTTCTTC

clone_size: NA
d_call: NA
v_call: TRBV28
cdr3_length: 12
j_call: TRBJ2-7
cdr3_aa: CASSLPIREQYF
cdr3_nt: TGTGCCAGCAGTCTACCTATCCGCGAGCAGTACTTC

clone_size: NA
d_call: NA
v_call: TRBV10-1
cdr3_length: 15
j_call: TRBJ2-3
cdr3_aa: CASSDASSGTDTQYF
cdr3_nt: TGCGCCAGCAGTGATGCGTCCAGCGGCACAGATACGCAGTATTTT

clone_size: NA
d_call: TRBD2
v_call: TRBV27
cdr3_length: 14
j_call: TRBJ2-7
cdr3_aa: CASSLAGLSYEQYF
cdr3_nt: TGTGCCAGCAGCTTAGCGGGTCTCTCCTACGAGCAGTACTTC

clone_size: NA
d_call: TRBD1
v_call: TRBV5-4
cdr3_length: 15
j_call: TRBJ1-1
cdr3_aa: CASSFGDRGATEAFF
cdr3_nt: TGTGCCAGCAGCTTCGGAGACAGGGGGGCCACTGAAGCTTTCTTT

clone_size: NA
d_call: NA
v_call: TRBV7-9
cdr3_length: 14
j_call: TRBJ2-2
cdr3_aa: CASSLGLNTGELFF
cdr3_nt: TGTGCCAGCAGCTTGGGGCTCAACACCGGGGAGCTGTTTTTT

clone_size: NA
d_call: TRBD1
v_call: TRBV2
cdr3_length: 14
j_call: TRBJ2-7
cdr3_aa: CASFLGQGSYEQYF
cdr3_nt: TGTGCCAGCTTTCTTGGACAGGGTTCCTACGAGCAGTACTTC

clone_size: NA
d_call: TRBD2
v_call: TRBV4-2
cdr3_length: 15
j_call: TRBJ2-7
cdr3_aa: CASSQGTSGKVEQYF
cdr3_nt: TGTGCCAGCAGCCAAGGGACTAGCGGGAAGGTGGAGCAGTACTTC

clone_size: NA
d_call: TRBD1
v_call: TRBV10-3
cdr3_length: 15
j_call: TRBJ1-1
cdr3_aa: CAISAGTVQITEAFF
cdr3_nt: TGTGCCATCAGTGCTGGGACAGTTCAGATCACTGAAGCTTTCTTT

clone_size: NA
d_call: NA
v_call: TRBV10-3
cdr3_length: 15
j_call: TRBJ2-7
cdr3_aa: CAITPGLFNSYEQYF
cdr3_nt: TGTGCCATCACCCCGGGTCTATTCAATTCCTACGAGCAGTACTTC

clone_size: many
d_call: NA
v_call: TRBV7-9
cdr3_length: 15
j_call: TRBJ1-1
cdr3_aa: CASSLGGGGTTEAFF
cdr3_nt: TGTGCCAGCAGCTTAGGTGGGGGGGGTACCACTGAAGCTTTCTTT

clone_size: NA
d_call: NA
v_call: TRBV7-6
cdr3_length: 15
j_call: TRBJ2-7
cdr3_aa: CASSLGRARAYEQYF
cdr3_nt: TGTGCCAGCAGCTTAGGGCGGGCGCGGGCCTACGAGCAGTACTTC

clone_size: NA
d_call: NA
v_call: TRBV5-5
cdr3_length: 15
j_call: TRBJ1-4
cdr3_aa: CASSFGGQTNEKLFF
cdr3_nt: TGTGCCAGCAGCTTTGGTGGACAGACAAATGAAAAACTGTTTTTT

clone_size: few
d_call: NA
v_call: TRBV27
cdr3_length: 14
j_call: TRBJ1-5
cdr3_aa: CASGFGAGNQPQHF
cdr3_nt: TGTGCCAGCGGTTTTGGGGCGGGCAATCAGCCCCAGCATTTT

clone_size: NA
d_call: TRBD2
v_call: TRBV7-8
cdr3_length: 14
j_call: TRBJ2-1
cdr3_aa: CASSLRLAGDEQFF
cdr3_nt: TGTGCCAGCAGCTTGAGACTAGCAGGAGATGAGCAGTTCTTC

clone_size: NA
d_call: NA
v_call: TRBV7-9
cdr3_length: 15
j_call: TRBJ1-3
cdr3_aa: CASSSLGTPGNTIYF
cdr3_nt: TGTGCCAGCAGCTCCCTGGGGACACCTGGAAACACCATATATTTT

clone_size: few
d_call: NA
v_call: TRBV25-1
cdr3_length: 11
j_call: TRBJ1-1
cdr3_aa: CASTSGGDAFF
cdr3_nt: TGTGCCAGCACCAGCGGGGGTGATGCTTTCTTT

clone_size: NA
d_call: NA
v_call: TRBV6-1
cdr3_length: 15
j_call: TRBJ2-6
cdr3_aa: CASSEQGGGANVLTF
cdr3_nt: TGTGCCAGCAGTGAACAGGGAGGCGGGGCCAACGTCCTGACTTTC

clone_size: NA
d_call: TRBD1
v_call: TRBV7-9
cdr3_length: 15
j_call: TRBJ2-7
cdr3_aa: CASSRAGTGSGEQYF
cdr3_nt: TGTGCCAGCAGCCGAGCCGGGACAGGGTCTGGCGAGCAGTACTTC

clone_size: NA
d_call: NA
v_call: TRBV28
cdr3_length: 15
j_call: TRBJ1-5
cdr3_aa: CASSLLGGGNQPQHF
cdr3_nt: TGTGCCAGCAGTTTATTAGGGGGGGGCAATCAGCCCCAGCATTTT

clone_size: NA
d_call: TRBD2
v_call: TRBV4-1
cdr3_length: 16
j_call: TRBJ2-1
cdr3_aa: CASRLNSASGHNEQFF
cdr3_nt: TGCGCCAGCAGACTCAACTCGGCTAGCGGTCACAATGAGCAGTTCTTC

clone_size: NA
d_call: NA
v_call: TRBV30
cdr3_length: 11
j_call: TRBJ2-1
cdr3_aa: CAFLRTVEQFF
cdr3_nt: TGTGCCTTCCTGAGAACTGTTGAGCAGTTCTTC

clone_size: once
d_call: NA
v_call: TRBV30
cdr3_length: 13
j_call: TRBJ2-5
cdr3_aa: CAWSEAVRETQYF
cdr3_nt: TGTGCCTGGAGTGAGGCAGTGCGGGAGACCCAGTACTTC